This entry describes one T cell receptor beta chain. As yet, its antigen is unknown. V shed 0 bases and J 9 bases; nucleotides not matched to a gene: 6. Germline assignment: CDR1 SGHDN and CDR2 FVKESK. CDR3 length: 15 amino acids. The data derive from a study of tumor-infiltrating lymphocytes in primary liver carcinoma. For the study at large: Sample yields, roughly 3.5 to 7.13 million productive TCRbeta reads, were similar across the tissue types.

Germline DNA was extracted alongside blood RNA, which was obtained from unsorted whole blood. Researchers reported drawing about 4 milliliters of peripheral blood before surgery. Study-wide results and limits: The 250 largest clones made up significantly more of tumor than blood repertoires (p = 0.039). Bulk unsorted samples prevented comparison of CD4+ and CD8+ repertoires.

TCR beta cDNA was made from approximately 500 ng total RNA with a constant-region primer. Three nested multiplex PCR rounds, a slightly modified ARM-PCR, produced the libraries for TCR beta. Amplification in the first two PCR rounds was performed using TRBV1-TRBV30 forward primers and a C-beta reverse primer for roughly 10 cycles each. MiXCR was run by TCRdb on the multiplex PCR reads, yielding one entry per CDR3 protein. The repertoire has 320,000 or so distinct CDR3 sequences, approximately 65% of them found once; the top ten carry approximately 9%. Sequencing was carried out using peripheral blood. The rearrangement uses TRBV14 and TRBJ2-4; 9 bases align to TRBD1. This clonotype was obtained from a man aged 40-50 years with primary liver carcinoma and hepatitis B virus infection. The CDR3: CASSQDGRQGGIQYF. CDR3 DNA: TGTGCCAGCAGCCAAGATGGACGACAGGGGGGCATTCAGTACTTC.